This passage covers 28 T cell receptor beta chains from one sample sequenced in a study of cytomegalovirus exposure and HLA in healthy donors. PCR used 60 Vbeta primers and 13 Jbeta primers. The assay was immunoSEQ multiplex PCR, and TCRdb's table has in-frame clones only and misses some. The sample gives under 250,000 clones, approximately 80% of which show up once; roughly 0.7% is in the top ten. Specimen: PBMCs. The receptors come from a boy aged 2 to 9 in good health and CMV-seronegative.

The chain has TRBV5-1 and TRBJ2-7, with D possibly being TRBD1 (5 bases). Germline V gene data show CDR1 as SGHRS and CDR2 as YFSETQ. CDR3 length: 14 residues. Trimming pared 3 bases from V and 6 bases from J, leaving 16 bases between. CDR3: CASSSLTDPPEQYF. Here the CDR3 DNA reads TGCGCCAGCAGCTCCCTGACAGACCCCCCCGAGCAGTACTTC. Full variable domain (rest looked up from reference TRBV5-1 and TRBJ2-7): KAGVTQTPRYLIKTRGQQVTLSCSPISGHRSVSWYQQTPGQGLQFLFEYFSETQRNKGNFPGRFSGRQFSNSRSEMNVSTLELGDSALYLCASSSLTDPPEQYFGPGTRLTVT.

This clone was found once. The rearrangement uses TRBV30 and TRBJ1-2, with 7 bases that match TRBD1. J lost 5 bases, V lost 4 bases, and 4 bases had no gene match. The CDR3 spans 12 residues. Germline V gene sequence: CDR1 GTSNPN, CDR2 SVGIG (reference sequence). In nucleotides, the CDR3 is TGTGCCTGGACAGGGGGGCGATATGGCTACACCTTC. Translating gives CAWTGGRYGYTF.

DNA for the CDR3: TGTGCCAGCAGCTTTAGGGGTGGGTATGGCTACACCTTC. This sequence encodes CASSFRGGYGYTF. The chain couples TRBV5-4 to TRBJ1-2; D possibly corresponds to TRBD1 (5 bases). The CDR3 is 13 amino acids. The V end lost 2 bases, the J end lost 5 bases, and 10 bases lay between the germline ends. Germline V gene sequence: CDR1 SGHNT, CDR2 YYREEE (reference sequence). Full variable domain (missing parts from reference TRBV5-4 and TRBJ1-2): ETGVTQSPTHLIKTRGQQVTLRCSSQSGHNTVSWYQQALGQGPQFIFQYYREEENGRGNFPPRFSGLQFPNYSSELNVNALELDDSALYLCASSFRGGYGYTFGSGTRLTVV.

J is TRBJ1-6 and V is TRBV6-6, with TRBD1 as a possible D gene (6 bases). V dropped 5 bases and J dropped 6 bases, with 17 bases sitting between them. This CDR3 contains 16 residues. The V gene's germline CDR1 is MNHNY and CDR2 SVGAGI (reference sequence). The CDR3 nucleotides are TGTGCCAGCAGTAAGACAGGCCTTTCCCTTAATTCACCCCTCCACTTT. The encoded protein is CASSKTGLSLNSPLHF.

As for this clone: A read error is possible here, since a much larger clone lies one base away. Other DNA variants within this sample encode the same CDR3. Here the CDR3 DNA reads TGTGCCAGCAGTGACACCTACGAACAGTACTTC. This gives the protein CASSDTYEQYF. The chain joins TRBV25-1 to TRBJ2-7; D is unresolved. The CDR3 sequence is 11 residues long. Germline CDR1 and CDR2: MGHDK and SYGVNS.

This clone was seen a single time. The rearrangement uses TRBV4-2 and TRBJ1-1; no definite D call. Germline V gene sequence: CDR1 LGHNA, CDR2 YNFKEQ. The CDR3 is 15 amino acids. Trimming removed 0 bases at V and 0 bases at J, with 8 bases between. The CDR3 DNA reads TGTGCCAGCAGCCAAGATCCCGGAGTGAACACTGAAGCTTTCTTT. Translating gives CASSQDPGVNTEAFF.

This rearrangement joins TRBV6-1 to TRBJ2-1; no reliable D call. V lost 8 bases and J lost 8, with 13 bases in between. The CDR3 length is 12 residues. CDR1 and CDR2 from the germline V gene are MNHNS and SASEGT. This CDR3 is CASQRLGDEQFF. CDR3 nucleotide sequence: TGTGCCAGCCAACGGTTGGGCGATGAGCAGTTCTTC.

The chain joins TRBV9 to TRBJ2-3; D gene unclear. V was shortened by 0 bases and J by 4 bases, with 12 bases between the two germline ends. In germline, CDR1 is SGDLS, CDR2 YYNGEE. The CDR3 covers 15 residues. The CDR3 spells CASSVGPRSSDTQYF. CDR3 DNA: TGTGCCAGCAGCGTAGGTCCCCGGAGCTCAGATACGCAGTATTTT.

The chain's CDR3 is CASSAGQSNQPQHF. Written as DNA, the CDR3 is TGTGCCAGCAGCGCGGGACAGTCCAATCAGCCCCAGCATTTT. The V gene is TRBV7-8, the J gene TRBJ1-5; 7 bases align to TRBD1. The V and J ends lost 5 bases and 3 bases, in that order; junction bases with no gene match: 4. The CDR3 spans 14 residues. Germline lookup yields CDR1 SGHVS and CDR2 FQNEAQ.

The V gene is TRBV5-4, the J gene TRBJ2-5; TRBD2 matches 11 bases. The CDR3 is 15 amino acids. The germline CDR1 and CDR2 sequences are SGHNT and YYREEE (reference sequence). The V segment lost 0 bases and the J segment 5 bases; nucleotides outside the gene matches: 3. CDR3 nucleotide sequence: TGTGCCAGCAGCTTGGTAGCGGGGGGGTTGGAGACCCAGTACTTC. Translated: CASSLVAGGLETQYF.

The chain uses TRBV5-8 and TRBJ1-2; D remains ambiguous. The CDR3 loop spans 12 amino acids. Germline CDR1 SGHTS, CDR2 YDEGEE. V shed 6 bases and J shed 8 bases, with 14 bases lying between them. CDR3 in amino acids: CASTVGRVGYTF. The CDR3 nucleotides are TGTGCCAGCACCGTGGGGAGGGTCGGCTACACCTTC.

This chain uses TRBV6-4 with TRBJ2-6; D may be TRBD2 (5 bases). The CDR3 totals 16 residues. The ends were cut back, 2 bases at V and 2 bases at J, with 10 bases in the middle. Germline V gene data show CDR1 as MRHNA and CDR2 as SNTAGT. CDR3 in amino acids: CASSDEGTPGANVLTF. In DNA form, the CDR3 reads TGTGCCAGCAGTGACGAGGGCACCCCTGGGGCCAACGTCCTGACTTTC.

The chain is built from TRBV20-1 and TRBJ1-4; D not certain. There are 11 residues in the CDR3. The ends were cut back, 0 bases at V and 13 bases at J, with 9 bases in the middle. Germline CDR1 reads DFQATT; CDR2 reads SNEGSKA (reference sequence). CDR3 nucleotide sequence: TGCAGTGCTAGAGATGCTAGGAGACTGTTTTTT. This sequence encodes CSARDARRLFF.

The CDR3 protein is CASSYREGQPQHF. CDR3 in DNA: TGTGCCAGCAGTTACAGGGAGGGTCAGCCCCAGCATTTT. The rearrangement uses TRBV6-6 and TRBJ1-5, with no clear D. With 2 bases removed from V and 6 bases from J, the gap between germline ends came to 8 bases. This CDR3 is 13 amino acids long. Germline V lookup: CDR1 MNHNY, CDR2 SVGAGI (reference sequence).

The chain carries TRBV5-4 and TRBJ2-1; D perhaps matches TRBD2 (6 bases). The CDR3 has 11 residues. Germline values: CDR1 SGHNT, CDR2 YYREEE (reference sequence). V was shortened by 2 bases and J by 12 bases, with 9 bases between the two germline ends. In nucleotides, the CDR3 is TGTGCCAGCAGCTTTATGGGGGGGCAGTTCTTC. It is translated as CASSFMGGQFF.

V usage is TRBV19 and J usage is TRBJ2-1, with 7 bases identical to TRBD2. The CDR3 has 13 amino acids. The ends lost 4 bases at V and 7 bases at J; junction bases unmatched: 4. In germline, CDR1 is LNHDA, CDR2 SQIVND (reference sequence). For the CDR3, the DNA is TGTGCCAGTAGTACCCCTAGCGGAAATGAGCAGTTCTTC. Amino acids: CASSTPSGNEQFF.

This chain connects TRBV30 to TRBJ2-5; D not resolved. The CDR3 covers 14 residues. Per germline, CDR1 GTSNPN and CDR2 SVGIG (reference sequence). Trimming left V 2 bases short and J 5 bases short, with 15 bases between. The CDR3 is CAWSRAGPVETQYF. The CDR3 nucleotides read TGTGCCTGGAGTAGAGCAGGCCCTGTGGAGACCCAGTACTTC.

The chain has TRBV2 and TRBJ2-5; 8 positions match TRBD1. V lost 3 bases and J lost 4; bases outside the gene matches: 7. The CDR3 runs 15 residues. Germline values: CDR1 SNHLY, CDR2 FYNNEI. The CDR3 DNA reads TGTGCCAGCAGTGATGCCAGGGGGCAGGTAGAGACCCAGTACTTC. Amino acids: CASSDARGQVETQYF.

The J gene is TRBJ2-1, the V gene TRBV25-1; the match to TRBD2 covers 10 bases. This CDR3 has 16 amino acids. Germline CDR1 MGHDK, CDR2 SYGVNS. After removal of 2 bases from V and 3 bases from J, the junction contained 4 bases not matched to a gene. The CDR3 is CASSELTSGIYNEQFF. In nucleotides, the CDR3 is TGTGCCAGCAGTGAACTCACTAGCGGGATCTACAATGAGCAGTTCTTC.

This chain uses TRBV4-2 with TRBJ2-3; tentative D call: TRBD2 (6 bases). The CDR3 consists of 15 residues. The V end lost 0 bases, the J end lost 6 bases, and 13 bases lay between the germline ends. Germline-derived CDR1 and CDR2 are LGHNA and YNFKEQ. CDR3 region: CASSQDPTSMDTQYF. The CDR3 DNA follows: TGTGCCAGCAGCCAAGATCCTACTAGCATGGATACGCAGTATTTT.

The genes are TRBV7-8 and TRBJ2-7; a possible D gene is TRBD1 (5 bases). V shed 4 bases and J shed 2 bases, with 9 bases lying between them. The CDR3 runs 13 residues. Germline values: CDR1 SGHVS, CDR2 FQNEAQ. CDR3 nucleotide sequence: TGTGCCAGCAGCTCGACAGCTGCCTACGAGCAGTACTTC. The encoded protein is CASSSTAAYEQYF.

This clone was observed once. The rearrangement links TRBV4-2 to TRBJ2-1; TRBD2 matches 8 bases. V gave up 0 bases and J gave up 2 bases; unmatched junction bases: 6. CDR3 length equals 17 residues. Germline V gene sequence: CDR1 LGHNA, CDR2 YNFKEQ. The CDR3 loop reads CASSQDGAGGPYNEQFF. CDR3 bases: TGTGCCAGCAGCCAAGACGGCGCGGGGGGCCCCTACAATGAGCAGTTCTTC.

Here the CDR3 DNA reads TGTGCCAGCAGCTCTTCGAGCGGAAAACTGTTTTTT. It translates to CASSSSSGKLFF. V gene TRBV11-1 combines with J gene TRBJ1-4; no clear D gene. The CDR3 totals 12 residues. V was cut by 4 bases and J by 10 bases, with 10 bases left in between. CDR1 SGHAT and CDR2 FQDESV come from the germline V gene (reference sequence).

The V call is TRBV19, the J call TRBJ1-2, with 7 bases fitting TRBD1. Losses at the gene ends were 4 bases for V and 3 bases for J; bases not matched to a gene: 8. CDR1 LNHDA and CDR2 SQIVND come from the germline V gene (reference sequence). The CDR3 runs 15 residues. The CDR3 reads CASSTDTGAYYGYTF. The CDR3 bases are TGTGCCAGTAGTACAGATACAGGGGCCTACTATGGCTACACCTTC.

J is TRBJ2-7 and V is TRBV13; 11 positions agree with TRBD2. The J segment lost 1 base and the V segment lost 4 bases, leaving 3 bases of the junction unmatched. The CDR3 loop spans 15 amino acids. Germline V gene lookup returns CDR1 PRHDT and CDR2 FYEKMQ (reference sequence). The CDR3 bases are TGTGCCAGCAGCTCTACTAGCGGGAGTTCCTACGAGCAGTACTTC. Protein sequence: CASSSTSGSSYEQYF.

In DNA, the CDR3 is TGTGCCAGCAGCCTTAGCGGGAGGGGTAACTACGAGCAGTACTTC. Its protein product is CASSLSGRGNYEQYF. The genes are TRBV6-5 and TRBJ2-7; TRBD2 agrees at 11 bases. The CDR3 is 15 amino acids. Germline CDR1 reads MNHEY; CDR2 reads SVGAGI. J lost 3 bases, V lost 6 bases, and 7 bases had no gene match.

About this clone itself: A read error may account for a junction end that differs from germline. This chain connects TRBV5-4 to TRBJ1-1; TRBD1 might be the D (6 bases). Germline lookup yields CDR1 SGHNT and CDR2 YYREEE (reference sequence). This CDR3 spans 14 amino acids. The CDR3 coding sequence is TGTGCCAGCAGCTTTCCCGACAGGAACACTGGAGCTTTCTTT. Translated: CASSFPDRNTGAFF.

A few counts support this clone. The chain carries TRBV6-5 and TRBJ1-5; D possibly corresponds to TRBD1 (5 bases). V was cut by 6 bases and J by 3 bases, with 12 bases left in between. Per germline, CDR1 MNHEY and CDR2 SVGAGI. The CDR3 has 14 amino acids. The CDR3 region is CASSAQEFNQPQHF. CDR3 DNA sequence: TGTGCCAGCAGCGCACAGGAATTCAATCAGCCCCAGCATTTT.